This T cell receptor beta chain came from a study of cytomegalovirus exposure and HLA in healthy donors. Study information: The roughly 100 million unique TCR beta sequences, from roughly 180 million T cells, were found by an earlier analysis.

This PCR relied on a set of 60 Vbeta primers and 13 Jbeta primers. The method was immunoSEQ multiplex PCR; TCRdb's version includes in-frame clones alone and lacks a portion of them. The sample has 150,000 to 200,000 clones, about three quarters seen once. V lost 3 bases and J lost 7; bases outside the gene matches: 11. The CDR3 is 15 amino acids. CDR1 is SGHRS, CDR2 YFSETQ, per germline. The origin of this receptor is a young man in good health and CMV-seronegative. The rearrangement links TRBV5-1 to TRBJ2-7; 9 bases agree with TRBD2. The sample was PBMCs. CDR3 coding DNA: TGCGCCAGCAGCTCTCCGCGGGGGGGCCTACGGGAGCAGTACTTC. It encodes CASSSPRGGLREQYF.